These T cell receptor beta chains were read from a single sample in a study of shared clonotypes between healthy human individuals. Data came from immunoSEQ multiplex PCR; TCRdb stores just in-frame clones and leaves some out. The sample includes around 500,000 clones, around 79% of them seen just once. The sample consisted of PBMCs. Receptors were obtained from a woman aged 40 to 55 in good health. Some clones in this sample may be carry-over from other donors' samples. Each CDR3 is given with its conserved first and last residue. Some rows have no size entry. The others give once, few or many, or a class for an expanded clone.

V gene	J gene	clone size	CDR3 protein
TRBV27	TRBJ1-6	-	CASTRDSSSYNSPLHF
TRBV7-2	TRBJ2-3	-	CASSSRPDTQYF
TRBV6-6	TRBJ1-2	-	CASSPQGRDGYTF
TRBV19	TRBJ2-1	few	CASSITSGLAGTAEQFF
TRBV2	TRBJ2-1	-	CASSGLAGGHAVRFF
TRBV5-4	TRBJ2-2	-	CASSLGDTGELFF
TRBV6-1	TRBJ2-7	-	CASSRLRSYEQYF
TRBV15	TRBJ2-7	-	CATSRGSSLLYEQYF
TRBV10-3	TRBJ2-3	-	CAIAGTGTDTQYF
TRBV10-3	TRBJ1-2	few	CATRRDYGYTF
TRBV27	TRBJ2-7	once	CASSLFRGSYEQYF
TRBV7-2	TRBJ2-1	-	CASSPDLYNEQFF
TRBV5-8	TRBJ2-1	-	CASSLGTSGYNEQFF
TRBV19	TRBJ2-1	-	CASSIASGRAVEQFF
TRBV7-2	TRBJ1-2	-	CASSPRWGQWGGGYTF
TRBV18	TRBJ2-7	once	CASSPLGKEMAEQYF
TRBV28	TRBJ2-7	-	CASRLEGLPEQYF
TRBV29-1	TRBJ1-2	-	CSVDAGKYYGYTF
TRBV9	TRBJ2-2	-	CASSVPGDTGELFF
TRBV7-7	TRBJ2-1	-	CASSLRRQKRNEQFF
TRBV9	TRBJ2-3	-	CASSVMVGTGGADTQYF
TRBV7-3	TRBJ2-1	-	CASSFQGRDNDEQFF
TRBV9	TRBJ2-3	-	CASSVGLAGAGLADTQYF
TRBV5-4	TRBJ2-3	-	CASSRRLAGDTQYF
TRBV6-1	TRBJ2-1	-	CASCRERNINEQFF
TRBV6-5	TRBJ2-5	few	CASSYLTVSGETQYF
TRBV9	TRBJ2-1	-	CASSVAGTGGNEQFF
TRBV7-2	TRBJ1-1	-	CASSPTVYTEAFF
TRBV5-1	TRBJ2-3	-	CASSLREGSSTDTQYF
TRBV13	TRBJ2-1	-	CASSPRDAGGLNEQFF
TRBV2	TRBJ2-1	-	CASSELTSGFDEQFF
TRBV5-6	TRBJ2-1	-	CASSLPGHANSYNEQFF
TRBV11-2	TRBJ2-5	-	CASSPVSPQEPQYF
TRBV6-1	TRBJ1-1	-	CASSGPPGIPHTEAFF
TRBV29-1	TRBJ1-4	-	CSVEGQGNEKLFF
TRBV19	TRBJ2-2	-	CATGGTSGNTGELFF
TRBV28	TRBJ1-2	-	CASSPGMGPTNYGYTF
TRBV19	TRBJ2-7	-	CASSIDRLNYEQYF
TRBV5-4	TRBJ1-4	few	CASSQDAGATNEKLFF
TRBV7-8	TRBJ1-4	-	CASSSDRRLNEKLFF
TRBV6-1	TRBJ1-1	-	CASSEGDWNAEAFF
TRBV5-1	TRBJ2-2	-	CASSPVGGTNTGELFF
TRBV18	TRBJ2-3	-	CASSPGQSGTTDTQYF
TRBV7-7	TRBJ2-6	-	CASSLGTSSGANVLTF
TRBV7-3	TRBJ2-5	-	CASSLDGGQTQYF
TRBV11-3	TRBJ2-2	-	CASSLGPETGELFF
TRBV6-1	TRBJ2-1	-	CASSPEDEQFF
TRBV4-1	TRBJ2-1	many	CASSSGTGGYNEQFF
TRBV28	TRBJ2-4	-	CASSPSRGANIQYF
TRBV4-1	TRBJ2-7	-	CASSQVIVGTGDSAEQYF
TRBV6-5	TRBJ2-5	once	CASSYPGAETQYF
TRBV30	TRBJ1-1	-	CAWAGQSNTEAFF
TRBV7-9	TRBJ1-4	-	CASSLDMYNEKLFF